This T cell receptor beta chain originates from a study of regulatory T cells in long-lasting Graves disease. This clonotype was seen a handful of times. Antigen: not known. Findings and caveats of the study: Persistent Graves' disease cases displayed lower TCR diversity than newly diagnosed ones. The study found TRBV28, TRBJ1-2 and TRBJ2-5 favored in persistent disease.

Documented time point: newly diagnosed GD, antithyroid drugs for less than 3 months. Isolated PBMC RNA provided the starting material for the TCR library. According to the study, TCR beta libraries were built with iRepertoire HTBI primers and CDR3-region Arm-PCR. TCRdb re-called the multiplex PCR reads through MiXCR, storing one row per CDR3 protein. Among more than 300,000 distinct CDR3 sequences, roughly a sixth were seen once, and the ten largest hold 22%. Germline loops: CDR1 SGHRS, CDR2 YFSETQ. The CDR3 is 17 residues long. J was trimmed by 5 bases and V by 4 bases; bases with no gene match: 10. The specimen was peripheral blood mononuclear cells (PBMCs), collected at new diagnosis, from a patient treated with antithyroid drugs. The receptor was isolated from a female donor with Graves disease. The V and J genes are TRBV5-1 and TRBJ1-5, with 12 bases lining up with TRBD1. The CDR3 nucleotides are TGCGCCAGCAGCCCTCTACCGGGACAGGGGGCGCATCAGCCCCAGCATTTT. Translating gives CASSPLPGQGAHQPQHF.